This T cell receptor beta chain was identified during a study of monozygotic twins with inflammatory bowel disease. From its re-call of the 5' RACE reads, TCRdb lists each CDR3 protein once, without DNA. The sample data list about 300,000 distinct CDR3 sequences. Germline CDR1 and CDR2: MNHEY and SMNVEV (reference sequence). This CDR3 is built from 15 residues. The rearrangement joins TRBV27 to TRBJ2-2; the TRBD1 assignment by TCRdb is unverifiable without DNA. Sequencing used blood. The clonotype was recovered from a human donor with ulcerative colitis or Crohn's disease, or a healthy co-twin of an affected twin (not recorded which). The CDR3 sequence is CASQLERGVSGELFF.